This T cell receptor (beta chain) was identified during a study of T cell clones after liver transplantation. Study-wide background: Liver transplant recipients had immunosuppression withdrawal attempted within 2 years. Samples came pre-transplant, pre-randomization before withdrawal, and post-randomization after withdrawal ended. Regarding the study as a whole: Graft donor-reactive T cells possibly entered the graft instead of undergoing deletion.

Clones were read by immunoSEQ multiplex PCR, and TCRdb kept only the in-frame ones, dropping some. The table records 50,000 or so clones, around 85% of them present only once. A note on this clone: Its antigen is unknown.

The TCR was taken from a human patient who received a liver transplant. These T cells may partly come from the graft donor. The sequencing used CD8+ T cells from blood, collected 12 months after liver transplant.

As DNA, the CDR3 is TGTGCCAGCAGCCCCCCTGGGGACAGGGTGGCTTTCTTT. Its translation is CASSPPGDRVAFF. The gene calls are TRBV4-2 and TRBJ1-1; 9 nucleotides agree with TRBD1. The CDR3 length is 13 residues. Germline V CDR1 and CDR2: LGHNA, YNFKEQ. V dropped 4 bases and J dropped 11; count of bases not matched to a gene: 8.